The T cell receptor beta chain under discussion was sequenced for a study of a mutant IDH1 vaccine in newly diagnosed glioma. As for the study in general: Of treated patients, approximately 62% were men and approximately 40% women, averaging roughly 37 years.

Time point: week 11, during vaccination. Vaccinated patients received 300 ug of mutant IDH1 20-mer peptide per dose, with topical imiquimod. Each astrocytoma in the donors was new, WHO grade 3 or 4, IDH1-mutant and ATRX-lost. Study results and limitations: The occurrence of vaccine-induced immune responses was seen in over 90% of patients.

Of note for this clone: The antigen is unknown.

V was cut by 1 base and J by 8 bases, with 8 bases left in between. The CDR3 has 13 residues. CDR1 is MGHRA and CDR2 is YSYEKL in the germline V gene. Measured with immunoSEQ multiplex PCR; TCRdb has only the in-frame clones, and not every one. This table has tens of thousands of clones, about 80% appearing once. Material: PBMCs, obtained from a glioma patient whose treatment included an IDH1 peptide vaccine. The chain employs TRBV4-1 and TRBJ2-2; D remains unclear. This receptor was taken from a man aged 45-65 years with glioma. The CDR3 coding sequence is TGCGCCAGCAGCCAAGTGCCGACTGGGGAGCTGTTTTTT. Translated: CASSQVPTGELFF.